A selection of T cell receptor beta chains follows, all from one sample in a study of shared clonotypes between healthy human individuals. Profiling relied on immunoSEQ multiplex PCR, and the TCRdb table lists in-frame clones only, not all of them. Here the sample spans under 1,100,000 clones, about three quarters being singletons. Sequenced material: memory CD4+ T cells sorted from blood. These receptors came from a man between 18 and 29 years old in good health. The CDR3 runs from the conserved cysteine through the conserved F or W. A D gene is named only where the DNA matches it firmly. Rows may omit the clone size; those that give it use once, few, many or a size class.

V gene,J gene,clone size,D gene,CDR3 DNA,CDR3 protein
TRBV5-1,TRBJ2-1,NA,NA,TGCGCCAGCAGCTTGGCCCAGGGTGCCTACAATGAGCAGTTCTTC,CASSLAQGAYNEQFF
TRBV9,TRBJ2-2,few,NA,TGTGCCAGCAGCGTAGGTAGACGAAACACCGGGGAGCTGTTTTTT,CASSVGRRNTGELFF
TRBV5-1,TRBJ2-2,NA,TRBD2,TGCGCCAGCAGCGGGAGGACTAGCCCCACCGGGGAGCTGTTTTTT,CASSGRTSPTGELFF
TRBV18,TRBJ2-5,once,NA,TGTGCCAGCTCACCGGGGGGTCAAGAGACCCAGTACTTC,CASSPGGQETQYF
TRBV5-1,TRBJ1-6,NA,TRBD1,TGCGCCGATGGGTCGCGGAGCCGAATTCGGGACAGAGATTCACCCCTCCACTTT,CADGSRSRIRDRDSPLHF
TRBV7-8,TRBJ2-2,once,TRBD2,TGTGCCAGCGGTGGGACTAGCGGCACCGGGGAGCTGTTTTTT,CASGGTSGTGELFF
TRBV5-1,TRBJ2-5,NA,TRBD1,TGCGCCAGCAGCTTGGGGACAGGGGGCGGAGAGACCCAGTACTTC,CASSLGTGGGETQYF
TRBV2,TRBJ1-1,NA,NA,TGTGCCAGCAGTGTAGGTGGGGGCGGCACTGAAGCTTTCTTT,CASSVGGGGTEAFF
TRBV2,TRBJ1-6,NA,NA,TGTGCCAGCAAGGCAGTCTATAATTCACCCCTCCACTTT,CASKAVYNSPLHF
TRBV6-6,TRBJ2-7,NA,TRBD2,TGTGCCAGCAGTTACTCGGGAGGGGACGCATCCTACGAGCAGTACTTC,CASSYSGGDASYEQYF
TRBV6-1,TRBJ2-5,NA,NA,TGTGCCAGCCGACGGGGCTACCAAGAGACCCAGTACTTC,CASRRGYQETQYF
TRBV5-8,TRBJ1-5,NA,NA,TGTGCCAGCAGCTTGGCCAACTATAGCAATCAGCCCCAGCATTTT,CASSLANYSNQPQHF
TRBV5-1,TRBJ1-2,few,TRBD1,TGCGCCAGCAGCTCCGGACAGGGGCAAACCAACTATGGCTACACCTTC,CASSSGQGQTNYGYTF
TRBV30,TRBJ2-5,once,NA,TGTGCCTGGACTGCCGAGGGGAGTGGGGCGGAGACCCAGTACTTC,CAWTAEGSGAETQYF
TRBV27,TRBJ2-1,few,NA,TGTGCCAGTTCTTTCCTTGGGGTTTATGGGAATGAGCAGTTCTTC,CASSFLGVYGNEQFF
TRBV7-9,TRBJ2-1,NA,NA,TGTGCCAGCAGCTTATCAGGAGTGGGGGAGCAGTTCTTC,CASSLSGVGEQFF
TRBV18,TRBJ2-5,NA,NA,TGTGCCAGCTCACCACTTAGTCCAGAGACCCAGTACTTC,CASSPLSPETQYF
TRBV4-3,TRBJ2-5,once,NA,TGCGCCAGCAGCCGTCGAGCGAGCGCGAACCAAGAGACCCAGTACTTC,CASSRRASANQETQYF
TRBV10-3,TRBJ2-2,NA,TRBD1,TGTGCCATCAGTGAAGGACAGGGGGCGGCCGGGGAGCTGTTTTTT,CAISEGQGAAGELFF
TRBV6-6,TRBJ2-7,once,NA,TGTGCCAGCAGTTACTCTCGGGGAGAAGGCTCCTACGAGCAGTACTTC,CASSYSRGEGSYEQYF
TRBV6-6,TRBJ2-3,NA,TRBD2,TGTGCCAGCAAGAATACCCAGGGACGGGGAGGGGATACGCAGTATTTT,CASKNTQGRGGDTQYF
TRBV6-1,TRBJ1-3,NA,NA,TGTGCCAGCAGTGGGATCCAGGCTGGAAACACCATATATTTT,CASSGIQAGNTIYF
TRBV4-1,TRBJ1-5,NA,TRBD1,TGCGCCAGCAGCCAAGAGACAGGGCGAGGCAATCAGCCCCAGCATTTT,CASSQETGRGNQPQHF
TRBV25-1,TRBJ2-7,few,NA,TGTGCCAGCAGTGAAGCAAAGGGGAGAAGCTCCTACGAGCAGTACTTC,CASSEAKGRSSYEQYF
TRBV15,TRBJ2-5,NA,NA,TGTGCCACCAGCAGAGATCCGGGGGCAGGGTGGACCCAGTACTTC,CATSRDPGAGWTQYF
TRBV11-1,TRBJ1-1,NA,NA,TGTGCCAGCAGCTCCACCCAGACAGGAGGACCTGAAGCTTTCTTT,CASSSTQTGGPEAFF
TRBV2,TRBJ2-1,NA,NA,TGTGCCAGCAGTGAAGGGGACCTTGGACTAAAGCTTTTCTTC,CASSEGDLGLKLFF
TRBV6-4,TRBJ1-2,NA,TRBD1,TGTGCCAGCAGACTCGGACAGGGACCCTATGGCTACACCTTC,CASRLGQGPYGYTF
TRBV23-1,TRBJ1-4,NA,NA,TGCGCCAGCAGTCAGGGAGGCAATGAAAAACTGTTTTTT,CASSQGGNEKLFF
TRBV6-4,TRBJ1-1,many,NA,TGTGCCAACAGAAAGACAGAAACCATGAACACTGAAGCTTTCTTT,CANRKTETMNTEAFF
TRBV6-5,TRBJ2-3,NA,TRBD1,TGTGCCAGCACGGGACAGGGTAGAGATACGCAGTATTTT,CASTGQGRDTQYF
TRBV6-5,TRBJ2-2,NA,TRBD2,TGTGCCAGCAGTTACTCCTTAGCGGGAGTCACCGGGGAGCTGTTTTTT,CASSYSLAGVTGELFF
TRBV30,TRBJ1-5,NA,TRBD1,TGTGCCTGGAGTGTTGGGACAGATCAGCCCCAGCATTTT,CAWSVGTDQPQHF
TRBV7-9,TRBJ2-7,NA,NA,TGTGCCAGCAGCTTGGAAGGCGTGACCTCCTACGAGCAGTACTTC,CASSLEGVTSYEQYF
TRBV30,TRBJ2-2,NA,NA,TGTGCCTGGAGTGTACTGGGGGAGCTGTTTTTT,CAWSVLGELFF
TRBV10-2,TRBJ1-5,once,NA,TGCGCCAGCAGTGAGCTTAGTCAGCCCCAGCATTTT,CASSELSQPQHF
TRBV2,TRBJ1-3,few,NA,TGTGCCAGCACGGGCCTGGCTGGAAACACCATATATTTT,CASTGLAGNTIYF
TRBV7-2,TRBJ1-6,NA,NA,TGTGCCAGCAGCTGGGGACCGAGGAGTTCACCCCTCCACTTT,CASSWGPRSSPLHF
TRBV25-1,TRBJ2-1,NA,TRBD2,TGTGCCAGCAGAACTAGCGGGAGGGGCGATGAGCAGTTCTTC,CASRTSGRGDEQFF
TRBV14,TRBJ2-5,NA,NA,TGTGCCAGCAGCCAATGGATGGGGGAGACCCAGTACTTC,CASSQWMGETQYF
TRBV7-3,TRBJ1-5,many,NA,TGTGCCAGCAGCTTGGGAGGGGCCAATCAGCCCCAGCATTTT,CASSLGGANQPQHF
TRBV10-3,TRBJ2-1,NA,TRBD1,TGTGCCATCAGTACGCCGGGACAGGGTTACAATGAGCAGTTCTTC,CAISTPGQGYNEQFF
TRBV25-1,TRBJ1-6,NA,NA,TGTGCCAGCAGTGAACAGGGACGGGGTTCACCCCTCCACTTT,CASSEQGRGSPLHF
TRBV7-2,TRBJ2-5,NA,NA,TGTGCCAGCAGCTTAGCCGCGGTGGAGACCCAGTACTTC,CASSLAAVETQYF
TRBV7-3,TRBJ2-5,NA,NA,TGTGCCAGCAGCCGTGGGGCTCAAGAGACCCAGTACTTC,CASSRGAQETQYF
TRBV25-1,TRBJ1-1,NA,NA,TGTGCCACCTACATGAACACTGAAGCTTTCTTT,CATYMNTEAFF
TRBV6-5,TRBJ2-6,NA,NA,TGTGCCAGCAGTTACTCTAGGGGGACTGGGGCCAACGTCCTGACTTTC,CASSYSRGTGANVLTF
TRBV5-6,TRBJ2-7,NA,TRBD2,TGTGCCAGCAGCGACACTAGCGGGAGCTACGAGCAGTACTTC,CASSDTSGSYEQYF